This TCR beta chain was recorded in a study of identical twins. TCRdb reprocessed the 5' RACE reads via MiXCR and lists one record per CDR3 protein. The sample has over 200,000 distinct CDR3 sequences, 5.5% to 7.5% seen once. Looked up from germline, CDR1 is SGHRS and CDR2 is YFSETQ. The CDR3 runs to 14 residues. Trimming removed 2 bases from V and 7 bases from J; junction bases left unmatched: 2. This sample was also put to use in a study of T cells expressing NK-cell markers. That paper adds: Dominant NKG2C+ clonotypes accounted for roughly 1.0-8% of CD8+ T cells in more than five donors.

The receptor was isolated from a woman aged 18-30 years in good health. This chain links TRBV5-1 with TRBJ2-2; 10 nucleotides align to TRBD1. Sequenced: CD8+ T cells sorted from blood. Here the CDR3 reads CASSFRDRGGELFF. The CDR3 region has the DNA TGCGCCAGCAGCTTCCGGGACAGGGGCGGGGAGCTGTTTTTT.